Listed here are 20 T cell receptor beta chains from one sample, sequenced in a study of regulatory T cells in long-lasting Graves disease. Specified time point: persistent/refractory GD, antithyroid drugs over 5 years with positive TRAb. Making the TCR library involved RNA that had been extracted from PBMCs. Relying on iRepertoire HTBI primers and Arm-PCR of CDR3 regions, the team built TCR beta libraries. One entry per CDR3 protein, called by TCRdb with MiXCR from the multiplex PCR reads. The sample carries 400,000 to 500,000 distinct CDR3 sequences, roughly 21% recorded once. The sample was peripheral blood mononuclear cells (PBMCs), taken when the disease was refractory, from a patient treated with antithyroid drugs. These TCRs come from a female donor with Graves disease.

This clonotype was recorded many times. V and J are TRBV28 and TRBJ1-5, with a possible D match to TRBD1 (5 bases). V dropped 3 bases and J dropped 5 bases, with 11 bases sitting between them. Germline lookup yields CDR1 MDHEN and CDR2 SYDVKM. The CDR3 totals 14 residues. The CDR3 sequence: CASSLTGRHQPQHF. The CDR3 DNA sequence: TGTGCCAGCAGTTTGACGGGGCGTCATCAGCCCCAGCATTTT.

The chain recombines TRBV4-1 with TRBJ2-6; D tentatively fits TRBD1 or TRBD2 (6 bases each). The CDR3 loop spans 13 amino acids. Per the germline V gene, CDR1 is MGHRA and CDR2 is YSYEKL. Trimming stripped 1 base from V and 12 bases from J, with 10 bases between. The CDR3 region has the DNA TGCGCCAGCAGCCAAGGCCCGGGGGCCGTCCTGACTTTC. It encodes CASSQGPGAVLTF.

The J gene is TRBJ2-7, the V gene TRBV12-3 or TRBV12-4; D tentatively fits TRBD1 or TRBD2 (6 bases each). Between the trimmed V and J ends, which lost 5 bases and 7 bases, there was a span of 18 bases. The CDR3 contains 14 residues. CDR3 sequence reads: CASSPSWGAQEQYF. In DNA, the CDR3 is TGTGCCAGCAGTCCATCTTGGGGGGCCCAAGAGCAGTACTTC.

This clonotype was seen at least ten times. The chain links TRBV28 to TRBJ1-1, with a weak D call TRBD1 (5 bases). Germline V CDR1 and CDR2: MDHEN, SYDVKM. CDR3 length equals 16 residues. Trimming took off 5 bases at V and 5 bases at J, with 21 bases between the two ends. CDR3 sequence reads: CASSLGQPLSRTEAFF. As DNA, the CDR3 is TGTGCCAGCAGTCTTGGACAACCCCTGTCGAGGACTGAAGCTTTCTTT.

V gene TRBV4-3 combines with J gene TRBJ2-4; tentative D call: TRBD2 (5 bases). The ends were cut back, 8 bases at V and 6 bases at J, with 20 bases in the middle. Germline CDR1 is LGHNA and CDR2 is YSLEER. The CDR3 runs to 15 residues. In DNA form, the CDR3 reads TGCGCCAGCTCGGCGGAAGCGGAAGTTCGAAACATTCAGTACTTC. This translates into CASSAEAEVRNIQYF.

There are many counts of this clonotype. This chain joins TRBV2 and TRBJ1-1, with D possibly TRBD1 on 5 matching bases. V lost 7 bases, J lost 2 bases, and 11 bases lay in between. CDR1 and CDR2 from the germline V gene are SNHLY and FYNNEI. The CDR3 is made up of 13 amino acids. The CDR3 loop reads CASTQQVNTEAFF. The CDR3 bases are TGTGCCAGCACCCAACAGGTAAACACTGAAGCTTTCTTT.

This clonotype has just a few counts. The chain uses TRBV6-9 and TRBJ2-7; D gene uncertain. V was clipped by 3 bases and J by 5 bases, with 17 bases between them. Germline V gene lookup returns CDR1 MNHGY and CDR2 SVAAGI. The length of the CDR3 is 15 residues. CDR3 protein: CASSYDAGNWNEQYF. CDR3 in DNA: TGTGCCAGCAGTTACGACGCAGGTAACTGGAACGAGCAGTACTTC.

This clonotype was observed at least ten times. CDR3 sequence reads: CASSPSSGGYGYTF. The CDR3 DNA sequence: TGTGCCAGCAGCCCATCCTCCGGCGGCTATGGCTACACCTTC. The chain combines TRBV13 with TRBJ1-2, with unresolved D. V lost 5 bases to trimming and J lost 4 bases, with 14 bases between them. The germline gives CDR1 PRHDT, CDR2 FYEKMQ (reference sequence). This CDR3 spans 14 amino acids.

This chain links TRBV5-1 with TRBJ1-1; 7 bases align to TRBD1. The CDR3 is 13 amino acids. From germline, CDR1 is SGHRS and CDR2 YFSETQ. With V trimmed by 3 bases and J by 3 bases, 2 bases remained unmatched. CDR3 sequence: CASSSGQDTEAFF. As DNA, the CDR3 is TGCGCCAGCAGCTCTGGACAGGACACTGAAGCTTTCTTT.

The chain links TRBV4-1 to TRBJ1-2; D remains unclear. CDR3 length equals 15 residues. Germline V gene sequence: CDR1 MGHRA, CDR2 YSYEKL. Trimming removed 4 bases from V and 4 bases from J, with 16 bases in between. Written as DNA, the CDR3 is TGCGCCAGCAGCCTGAGGACCGTTTGGCCCTATGGCTACACCTTC. Its protein is CASSLRTVWPYGYTF.

There are a few counts of this clonotype. The chain combines TRBV10-3 with TRBJ2-2; a weak D match, TRBD1 (6 bases). Germline lookup yields CDR1 ENHRY and CDR2 SYGVKD. V lost 4 bases, J lost 1 base, and 10 bases lay in between. The CDR3 consists of 15 residues. CDR3 sequence reads: CAISVSRGNTGELFF. CDR3 nucleotide sequence: TGTGCCATCAGTGTATCCAGGGGGAACACCGGGGAGCTGTTTTTT.

This clonotype was picked up a small number of times. This chain joins TRBV10-3 and TRBJ1-5; 7 nucleotides line up with TRBD1. The trim removed 3 bases at V and 6 bases at J, leaving 8 bases unmatched. CDR1 is ENHRY and CDR2 is SYGVKD in the germline V gene. This CDR3 contains 15 residues. As DNA, the CDR3 is TGTGCCATCAGTGACTCCACAGGGGCGGCTCAGCCCCAGCATTTT. It translates to CAISDSTGAAQPQHF.

On this clonotype: This may be a read error: a much more frequent sequence differs by one nucleotide. The rearrangement joins TRBV29-1 to TRBJ2-7; D uncertain. CDR3 length: 12 residues. Germline lookup yields CDR1 SQVTM and CDR2 ANQGSEA. In DNA, the CDR3 is TGCAGCGTTGAGGCCAGAGGCTACGAGCAGTGCTTC. It encodes CSVEARGYEQCF.

The chain joins TRBV20-1 to TRBJ2-1; possible D gene TRBD1, 6 bases. The germline V gene encodes CDR1 DFQATT and CDR2 SNEGSKA (reference sequence). CDR3 length: 11 amino acids. The V end lost 6 bases, the J end lost 10 bases, and 13 bases lay between the germline ends. The CDR3 nucleotides read TGCAGTGCCCCCCGACAGGCCGAGCAGTTCTTC. It translates to CSAPRQAEQFF.

The rearrangement links TRBV4-3 to TRBJ2-7; tentative D call: TRBD1 (5 bases). The ends were cut back, 3 bases at V and 2 bases at J, with 14 bases in the middle. The CDR3 is 15 residues long. CDR1 is LGHNA and CDR2 is YSLEER in the germline V gene. CDR3 DNA: TGCGCCAGCAGCCAGGGTCAGGGAATTACCTACGAGCAGTACTTC. Translation gives CASSQGQGITYEQYF.

In its sample, this clonotype was seen many times. J is TRBJ1-1 and V is TRBV15; TRBD1 might be the D (5 bases). The CDR3 is 14 residues long. Trimming left V 5 bases short and J 0 bases short, with 10 bases between. Germline V gene sequence: CDR1 LNHNV, CDR2 YYDKDF (reference sequence). For the CDR3, the DNA is TGTGCCACCAGCCCTGAGGGACTGAACACTGAAGCTTTCTTT. Translated: CATSPEGLNTEAFF.

This clonotype was seen repeatedly, ten times or more. V is TRBV7-9 and J is TRBJ2-7, with a weak D call TRBD1 (6 bases). The CDR3 runs to 14 residues. V gave up 3 bases and J gave up 2 bases, with 11 bases separating them. Germline V gene sequence: CDR1 SEHNR, CDR2 FQNEAQ (reference sequence). CDR3 bases: TGTGCCAGCAGCTTCCCGGACAGAGCCTACGAGCAGTACTTC. Protein product: CASSFPDRAYEQYF.

This clonotype was counted only a few times. V is TRBV6-1 and J is TRBJ2-7; TRBD2 matches at 11 bases. This CDR3 has 14 residues. V lost 1 base, J lost 6 bases, and 2 bases stayed unmatched. From germline, CDR1 is MNHNS and CDR2 SASEGT. The CDR3 DNA reads TGTGCCAGCAGTGAAGGTAGCGGGGGGGCCGAGCAGTACTTC. Its translation: CASSEGSGGAEQYF.

This clonotype was detected only a few times. The V gene is TRBV24-1, the J gene TRBJ2-2; D not resolved. V shed 4 bases and J shed 4 bases, with 9 bases lying between them. The CDR3 runs 14 residues. Germline CDR1 KGHDR, CDR2 SFDVKD. The CDR3 sequence: CATSDSGPTGELFF. CDR3 coding DNA: TGTGCCACCAGTGACTCTGGGCCCACCGGGGAGCTGTTTTTT.

The chain joins TRBV4-2 to TRBJ1-1, with 7 nucleotides matching TRBD1. In germline, CDR1 is LGHNA, CDR2 YNFKEQ. The CDR3 loop spans 13 amino acids. V lost 3 bases to trimming and J lost 6 bases; unmatched junction nucleotides: 4. The CDR3 is CASSQGTVSEAFF. In nucleotides, the CDR3 is TGTGCCAGCAGCCAGGGGACAGTGTCTGAAGCTTTCTTT.